Listed below are T cell receptor beta chains from one sample, sequenced in a study of T cell repertoires in cytomegalovirus infection. TCRdb recomputed calls from the reads with MiXCR, one row per CDR3 protein. The data show approximately 500,000 distinct CDR3 sequences, more than 15% seen once. The sample comprised CD8+ T cells from PBMCs. These receptors all stem from a human donor in good health (CMV status not recorded). Some clones in this sample may be carry-over from other donors' samples. CDR3s include the opening cysteine and the closing phenylalanine or tryptophan. The order of the fields is D gene, V gene, clone size, J gene, CDR3 protein, CDR3 DNA. D genes are given only for firm matches. Part of the rows lack a size; the others show once, few, many or a class for expanded clones.

d_gene: TRBD2; v_gene: TRBV27; abundance: many; j_gene: TRBJ2-7; CDR3aa: CASSLGEAGTNEQYF; CDR3nt: TGTGCCAGCAGCCTTGGGGAAGCGGGAACAAACGAGCAGTACTTC
d_gene: .; v_gene: TRBV27; abundance: many; j_gene: TRBJ2-2; CDR3aa: CASSSTNTGELFF; CDR3nt: TGTGCCAGCAGTTCGACGAACACCGGGGAGCTGTTTTTT
d_gene: .; v_gene: TRBV6-1; abundance: many; j_gene: TRBJ1-5; CDR3aa: CASRRDIGNSNQPQHF; CDR3nt: TGTGCCAGCAGGAGGGACATCGGAAATAGCAATCAGCCCCAGCATTTT
d_gene: .; v_gene: TRBV12-3/TRBV12-4; abundance: many; j_gene: TRBJ2-2; CDR3aa: CASDGAEGQLSPGELFF; CDR3nt: TGTGCCAGCGACGGCGCGGAGGGACAGCTGTCTCCCGGGGAGCTGTTTTTT
d_gene: TRBD2; v_gene: TRBV6-1; abundance: few; j_gene: TRBJ2-3; CDR3aa: CASSEYDTAGGTDTQYF; CDR3nt: TGTGCCAGCAGTGAATATGATACAGCGGGAGGCACAGATACGCAGTATTTT
d_gene: .; v_gene: TRBV24-1; abundance: few; j_gene: TRBJ2-3; CDR3aa: CATSDLEGEDTQYF; CDR3nt: TGTGCCACCAGTGATCTAGAGGGCGAAGATACGCAGTATTTT
d_gene: .; v_gene: TRBV4-2; abundance: .; j_gene: TRBJ1-2; CDR3aa: CASSQDKPALYGYTF; CDR3nt: TGTGCCAGCAGCCAAGATAAGCCGGCACTCTATGGCTACACCTTC
d_gene: .; v_gene: TRBV2; abundance: .; j_gene: TRBJ1-1; CDR3aa: CASPTRVRNTEAFF; CDR3nt: TGTGCCAGCCCAACCCGGGTCCGGAACACTGAAGCTTTCTTT
d_gene: TRBD2; v_gene: TRBV3-1; abundance: .; j_gene: TRBJ2-3; CDR3aa: CASSQGAGQLLPTDTQYF; CDR3nt: TGTGCCAGCAGCCAAGGAGCGGGGCAGCTCCTACCAACAGATACGCAGTATTTT
d_gene: .; v_gene: TRBV4-1; abundance: many; j_gene: TRBJ2-5; CDR3aa: CASSQGGGQETQYF; CDR3nt: TGCGCCAGCAGCCAAGGAGGGGGGCAAGAGACCCAGTACTTC
d_gene: .; v_gene: TRBV12-5; abundance: many; j_gene: TRBJ2-2; CDR3aa: CASGLLGLGTGELFF; CDR3nt: TGTGCTAGTGGTCTTTTGGGGCTCGGCACCGGGGAGCTGTTTTTT
d_gene: .; v_gene: TRBV5-6; abundance: few; j_gene: TRBJ2-7; CDR3aa: CASKEKGASYEQYF; CDR3nt: TGTGCCAGCAAAGAGAAAGGGGCGTCCTACGAGCAGTACTTC
d_gene: TRBD1; v_gene: TRBV7-3; abundance: many; j_gene: TRBJ1-6; CDR3aa: CASSSVGPGGNSPLHF; CDR3nt: TGTGCCAGCAGCTCCGTCGGACCAGGGGGTAATTCACCCCTCCACTTT
d_gene: .; v_gene: TRBV28; abundance: few; j_gene: TRBJ1-1; CDR3aa: CASRHRADHTEAFF; CDR3nt: TGTGCCAGCCGCCACAGGGCAGATCACACTGAAGCTTTCTTT
d_gene: .; v_gene: TRBV9; abundance: few; j_gene: TRBJ2-1; CDR3aa: CASSVGGTGDNEQFF; CDR3nt: TGTGCCAGCAGCGTAGGGGGGACTGGGGATAATGAGCAGTTCTTC
d_gene: TRBD1; v_gene: TRBV6-9; abundance: many; j_gene: TRBJ1-3; CDR3aa: CASSPWTGDNSGNTIYF; CDR3nt: TGTGCCAGCAGTCCGTGGACAGGGGACAACTCTGGAAACACCATATATTTT
d_gene: .; v_gene: TRBV12-3/TRBV12-4; abundance: .; j_gene: TRBJ2-5; CDR3aa: CASSRGGQGGRETQYF; CDR3nt: TGTGCCAGCAGTAGGGGGGGGCAGGGCGGTCGGGAGACCCAGTACTTC
d_gene: .; v_gene: TRBV20-1; abundance: few; j_gene: TRBJ1-1; CDR3aa: CSAPLAGDTEAFF; CDR3nt: TGCAGTGCCCCTTTGGCCGGGGACACTGAAGCTTTCTTT
d_gene: .; v_gene: TRBV29-1; abundance: .; j_gene: TRBJ1-2; CDR3aa: CSVGPQNYGYTF; CDR3nt: TGCAGCGTTGGGCCTCAAAACTATGGCTACACCTTC
d_gene: TRBD2; v_gene: TRBV13; abundance: few; j_gene: TRBJ2-5; CDR3aa: CASSPPGLGKTQYF; CDR3nt: TGTGCCAGCAGCCCACCGGGACTAGGCAAGACCCAGTACTTC
d_gene: TRBD1; v_gene: TRBV7-3; abundance: many; j_gene: TRBJ2-2; CDR3aa: CASSPGGAVNTGELFF; CDR3nt: TGTGCCAGCAGCCCAGGGGGAGCGGTGAACACCGGGGAGCTGTTTTTT
d_gene: .; v_gene: TRBV7-3; abundance: many; j_gene: TRBJ2-3; CDR3aa: CASSARGGADTQYF; CDR3nt: TGTGCCAGCAGCGCCAGAGGGGGAGCAGATACGCAGTATTTT
d_gene: TRBD1; v_gene: TRBV12-5; abundance: many; j_gene: TRBJ2-7; CDR3aa: CASGSPTVGGFEQYF; CDR3nt: TGTGCTAGTGGTTCCCCAACGGTAGGGGGCTTCGAGCAGTACTTC
d_gene: TRBD2; v_gene: TRBV20-1; abundance: few; j_gene: TRBJ2-1; CDR3aa: CSARLAGNVRNEQFF; CDR3nt: TGCAGTGCTAGACTAGCGGGAAACGTTAGAAATGAGCAGTTCTTC